Below, 29 T cell receptor beta chains from the same sample are listed, as sequenced in a study of T cells after yellow fever vaccination. TCRdb called the 5' RACE reads again in MiXCR, with one record for every CDR3 protein. This sample has 250,000 to 300,000 distinct CDR3 sequences, with 8.7% found just once. This sample comprised CD4+ T cells sorted from PBMCs, obtained 5 days after the yellow fever booster vaccination. These receptors were collected from a man aged 18 to 30 who received the YFV17D yellow fever vaccine.

This clonotype was seen only a few times. The rearrangement uses TRBV18 and TRBJ1-2; no definite D call. V gave up 3 bases and J gave up 6 bases, with 8 bases separating them. This CDR3 is built from 12 residues. Germline V CDR1 and CDR2: KGHSH, LQKENI. In nucleotides, the CDR3 is TGTGCCAGCTCACCGGACGGGGATGGCTACACCTTC. Translated: CASSPDGDGYTF.

The chain uses TRBV5-1 and TRBJ1-2; no clear D. Germline CDR1 is SGHRS and CDR2 is YFSETQ. The CDR3 runs 12 residues. Trimming removed 1 base at V and 7 bases at J, with 8 bases between. CDR3 sequence (DNA): TGCGCCAGCAGCTTGATCGGCGCTGGCTACACCTTC. Protein product: CASSLIGAGYTF.

This clonotype was picked up a small number of times. DNA for the CDR3: TGCGCCAGCAGCCTTCCCGGGACAAAAAGCCACGAGCAGTACTTC. It is translated as CASSLPGTKSHEQYF. J is TRBJ2-7 and V is TRBV4-1, with D perhaps TRBD1 (6 bases). The V gene's germline CDR1 is MGHRA and CDR2 YSYEKL. The germline V and J ends were trimmed by 4 bases and 5 bases, with 18 bases remaining between them. This CDR3 contains 15 residues.

The chain uses TRBV6-1 and TRBJ2-3, with D perhaps matching TRBD2 (6 bases). The CDR3 spans 14 residues. V lost 5 bases and J 2 bases, leaving 11 bases between the germline ends. Per the germline V gene, CDR1 is MNHNS and CDR2 is SASEGT. The CDR3 sequence is CASSSGGNTDTQYF. As DNA, the CDR3 is TGTGCCAGCAGTTCCGGGGGAAACACAGATACGCAGTATTTT.

The chain recombines TRBV7-2 with TRBJ2-7; no definite D call. The V gene's germline CDR1 is SGHTA and CDR2 FQGNSA. The CDR3 totals 12 residues. The germline V and J ends were trimmed by 5 bases and 4 bases, with 9 bases remaining between them. The CDR3 DNA is TGTGCCAGCAGCCCAAGCCGGTACGAGCAGTACGTC. Encoded protein: CASSPSRYEQYV.

This clonotype has a handful of counts. The J gene is TRBJ1-4, the V gene TRBV10-3, with no clear D. The V gene lost 6 bases and the J gene lost 2 bases, with 4 bases spanning the gap. The CDR3 length is 12 residues. Germline CDR1 and CDR2: ENHRY and SYGVKD. This CDR3 reads CAISDTNEKLFF. CDR3 coding DNA: TGTGCCATCAGCGACACTAATGAAAAACTGTTTTTT.

This sequence joins TRBV6-5 and TRBJ1-2; D perhaps matches TRBD1 (6 bases). The CDR3 runs 15 residues. Germline V gives CDR1 MNHEY, CDR2 SVGAGI. With 6 bases removed from V and 8 bases from J, the gap between germline ends came to 22 bases. The CDR3 nucleotides read TGTGCCAGCAGCCACCCCTCGGGGGCGTCGGGGGGCTACACCTTC. Amino acid sequence: CASSHPSGASGGYTF.

This clonotype was detected many times. The genes are TRBV4-3 and TRBJ1-5; D uncertain. The CDR3 length is 13 residues. The V and J ends lost 4 bases and 4 bases respectively, with 8 bases between them. The germline CDR1 and CDR2 sequences are LGHNA and YSLEER. The CDR3 here is CASSRSRNQPQHF. The CDR3 nucleotides are TGCGCCAGCAGCCGATCTCGAAATCAGCCCCAGCATTTT.

In its sample, this clonotype was seen a few times. The rearrangement joins TRBV2 to TRBJ2-2, with D possibly matching TRBD1 (5 bases). CDR3 length: 14 residues. Germline loops: CDR1 SNHLY, CDR2 FYNNEI. V lost 8 bases to trimming and J lost 4 bases, with 14 bases between them. CDR3 nucleotide sequence: TGTGCCAGCTTGAGTTCAGGGCTCACCGGGGAGCTGTTTTTT. This sequence encodes CASLSSGLTGELFF.

The CDR3 region has the DNA TGTGCCAGCAGCCCCGGACAGGGCCTTGCAACTAATGAAAAACTGTTTTTT. Protein product: CASSPGQGLATNEKLFF. The rearrangement links TRBV4-2 to TRBJ1-4, with 8 bases matching TRBD1. The CDR3 has 17 amino acids. After removal of 4 bases from V and 0 bases from J, the junction contained 7 bases not matched to a gene. Looked up from germline, CDR1 is LGHNA and CDR2 is YNFKEQ.

There are a few counts of this clonotype. This chain connects TRBV7-9 to TRBJ2-2, with 7 positions matching TRBD1. V dropped 2 bases and J dropped 4; count of bases not matched to a gene: 7. The germline CDR1 and CDR2 sequences are SEHNR and FQNEAQ (reference sequence). The CDR3 has 16 amino acids. DNA for the CDR3: TGTGCCAGCAGCTTACCAGGACAGGACATCACCGGGGAGCTGTTTTTT. Translation: CASSLPGQDITGELFF. Full variable domain (rest looked up from reference TRBV7-9 and TRBJ2-2): DTGVSQNPRHKITKRGQNVTFRCDPISEHNRLYWYRQTLGQGPEFLTYFQNEAQLEKSRLLSDRFSAERPKGSFSTLEIQRTEQGDSAMYLCASSLPGQDITGELFFGEGSRLTVL.

This clonotype was seen a handful of times. The CDR3 sequence: CASRGSGNTIYF. In DNA form, the CDR3 reads TGTGCCAGCAGGGGCTCTGGAAACACCATATATTTT. The V and J genes are TRBV9 and TRBJ1-3; unclear D gene. CDR1 and CDR2 (germline): SGDLS, YYNGEE. The CDR3 spans 12 residues. Trimming stripped 5 bases from V and 0 bases from J, with 3 bases between.

This clonotype appeared a few times. The chain employs TRBV18 and TRBJ1-4; D is undetermined. The germline V and J ends were trimmed by 2 bases and 5 bases, with 24 bases remaining between them. The CDR3 loop spans 19 amino acids. CDR1 is KGHSH and CDR2 is LQKENI in the germline V gene. The CDR3 sequence is CASSPTLLMLSEGNEKLFF. The DNA for the CDR3 is TGTGCCAGCTCACCAACCTTGTTGATGCTGAGTGAGGGAAATGAAAAACTGTTTTTT.

This chain uses TRBV5-5 with TRBJ1-5, with a tentative D call TRBD1 (6 bases). Germline V CDR1 and CDR2: SGHKS, YYEKEE (reference sequence). The CDR3 contains 15 residues. Trimming cost V 2 bases and J 7 bases, with 16 bases left between them. This CDR3 is CASSFWGHPGQPQHF. The CDR3 DNA reads TGTGCCAGCAGCTTTTGGGGGCACCCGGGGCAGCCCCAGCATTTT.

Turning to this clonotype: Germline is not matched at one junction end, which may reflect a read error. The genes are TRBV20-1 and TRBJ1-5; D might be TRBD1 (5 bases). This CDR3 comprises 19 residues. CDR1 DFQATT and CDR2 SNEGSKA come from the germline V gene (reference sequence). CDR3 loop: CSARDLRGLGHYSYQPQHF. The CDR3 DNA follows: TGCAGTGCTAGAGATTTGAGGGGATTGGGGCACTATAGCTATCAGCCCCAGCATTTT.

This clonotype was seen more than once but under ten times. V and J are TRBV5-1 and TRBJ2-5, with D perhaps matching TRBD2 (6 bases). The CDR3 is 13 amino acids. Germline V CDR1 and CDR2: SGHRS, YFSETQ. Trimming shortened V by 2 bases and J by 12 bases, and 17 bases separated the two germline ends. The DNA of the CDR3 is TGCGCCAGCAGCTTTGAAGATAGCGGCCCGGAGTACTTC. Protein product: CASSFEDSGPEYF.

In its sample, this clonotype was seen a few times. The chain combines TRBV29-1 with TRBJ1-1, with 10 bases matching TRBD1. The germline V gene encodes CDR1 SQVTM and CDR2 ANQGSEA. This CDR3 spans 16 amino acids. The J segment lost 4 bases and the V segment lost 7 bases, leaving 15 bases of the junction unmatched. The CDR3 is CSGKTGGSFQATEAFF. The CDR3, as DNA: TGCAGCGGGAAGACAGGGGGCTCCTTCCAGGCCACTGAAGCTTTCTTT.

V gene TRBV20-1 combines with J gene TRBJ2-3, with D uncertain. V shed 4 bases and J shed 1 base, with 15 bases lying between them. Germline CDR1 DFQATT, CDR2 SNEGSKA (reference sequence). This CDR3 comprises 15 residues. The CDR3 loop is CSAKVPSRRTDTQYF. Written as DNA, the CDR3 is TGCAGTGCTAAGGTCCCCAGTAGGCGCACAGATACGCAGTATTTT.

V usage is TRBV20-1 and J usage is TRBJ2-6, with 7 bases identical to TRBD1. J lost 4 bases, V lost 6 bases, and 12 bases had no gene match. Germline V gene data show CDR1 as DFQATT and CDR2 as SNEGSKA (reference sequence). The CDR3 runs to 16 residues. CDR3 loop: CSARGEGALGANVLTF. Here the CDR3 DNA reads TGCAGTGCCAGGGGAGAGGGGGCTCTGGGGGCCAACGTCCTGACTTTC.

In its sample, this clonotype was seen a few times. The chain is built from TRBV29-1 and TRBJ2-1; D call uncertain. In germline, CDR1 is SQVTM, CDR2 ANQGSEA. V lost 0 bases and J 9 bases, leaving 9 bases between the germline ends. The CDR3 loop spans 12 amino acids. DNA for the CDR3: TGCAGCGTTGAAGAATTGGCAGCTGAGCAGTTCTTC. Protein sequence: CSVEELAAEQFF.

V usage is TRBV5-1 and J usage is TRBJ2-5; TRBD2 might be the D (7 bases). Trimming removed 4 bases at V and 4 bases at J, with 17 bases between. Germline V CDR1 and CDR2: SGHRS, YFSETQ. CDR3 size: 15 residues. CDR3 loop: CASSDPAGAGETQYF. CDR3 sequence (DNA): TGCGCCAGCAGCGACCCCGCGGGGGCTGGAGAGACCCAGTACTTC.

This clonotype appeared a few times. J is TRBJ2-5 and V is TRBV10-3; 8 nucleotides line up with TRBD2. Germline lookup yields CDR1 ENHRY and CDR2 SYGVKD. The J segment lost 3 bases and the V segment lost 2 bases, leaving 2 bases of the junction unmatched. This CDR3 spans 14 amino acids. CDR3 region: CAISESSGEETQYF. For the CDR3, the DNA is TGTGCCATCAGTGAGAGTAGCGGGGAAGAGACCCAGTACTTC.

This clonotype showed up just a few times. This chain connects TRBV6-2 or TRBV6-3 to TRBJ2-5, with 8 nucleotides matching TRBD1. Germline values: CDR1 MNHEY, CDR2 SVGEGT. The ends lost 4 bases at V and 4 bases at J; junction bases unmatched: 8. The CDR3 length is 15 residues. The DNA for the CDR3 is TGTGCCAGCAGTTCTTACGGACAGGGAGGAGAGACCCAGTACTTC. The encoded protein is CASSSYGQGGETQYF.

This chain uses TRBV3-1 with TRBJ2-5, with D possibly called TRBD1 or TRBD2 (5 bases each). From germline, CDR1 is LGHDT and CDR2 YNNKEL (reference sequence). There are 15 residues in the CDR3. V was shortened by 4 bases and J by 2 bases, with 14 bases between the two germline ends. CDR3 DNA sequence: TGTGCCAGCAGCCGACCGGGACCCCTGCAAGAGACCCAGTACTTC. This encodes CASSRPGPLQETQYF.

The chain couples TRBV10-3 to TRBJ1-2; D not resolved. This CDR3 is 13 amino acids long. The germline gives CDR1 ENHRY, CDR2 SYGVKD. Trimming took off 2 bases at V and 3 bases at J, with 7 bases between the two ends. CDR3 region: CAISEQIDYGYTF. Here the CDR3 DNA reads TGTGCCATCAGTGAGCAGATAGACTATGGCTACACCTTC.

This clonotype turned up a few times. V and J are TRBV6-5 and TRBJ1-1; a possible D gene is TRBD1 (6 bases). Germline V gives CDR1 MNHEY, CDR2 SVGAGI. Deletions cut 2 bases from V and 5 bases from J, with 12 bases between. The CDR3 contains 14 residues. The CDR3 loop is CASSYPGGGTEAFF. The CDR3 DNA follows: TGTGCCAGCAGTTACCCCGGGGGCGGTACTGAAGCTTTCTTT.

This clonotype was recorded many times. J is TRBJ1-2 and V is TRBV5-1, with 8 bases lining up with TRBD1. Germline V gene data show CDR1 as SGHRS and CDR2 as YFSETQ. Losses at the gene ends were 1 base for V and 7 bases for J; bases not matched to a gene: 6. This CDR3 region has 14 residues. The CDR3 region is CASSLYQGAPGYTF. In nucleotides, the CDR3 is TGCGCCAGCAGCTTGTACCAGGGGGCGCCTGGCTACACCTTC.

This clonotype has just a few counts. This rearrangement joins TRBV20-1 to TRBJ2-1, with a possible D match to TRBD2 (7 bases). The CDR3 runs 12 residues. The germline CDR1 and CDR2 sequences are DFQATT and SNEGSKA (reference sequence). CDR3 region: CSPRGAHNEQFF. The CDR3 nucleotides read TGCAGCCCCCGGGGGGCTCACAATGAGCAGTTCTTC.

This clonotype was found a few times. This sequence joins TRBV18 and TRBJ2-4; 7 positions agree with TRBD1. This CDR3 region has 14 residues. CDR1 is KGHSH and CDR2 is LQKENI in the germline V gene. V lost 4 bases, J lost 6 bases, and 6 bases stayed unmatched. The chain's CDR3 is CASSLQGYRNIQYF. The DNA of the CDR3 is TGTGCCAGCTCACTACAGGGGTATAGAAACATTCAGTACTTC.